The 7 T cell receptor beta chains presented below share a single source sample, sequenced in a study of blood T cell repertoires in COVID-19. Assay used: immunoSEQ multiplex PCR; TCRdb lists only in-frame clones, some missing. The sample carries some 170,000 clones, around 90% recorded once. Sequencing was carried out using peripheral blood. The receptors derive from a woman aged 55-70 years who had recovered from COVID-19.

This clone appeared once. V gene TRBV19 combines with J gene TRBJ2-7, with D perhaps matching TRBD1 (6 bases). Per germline, CDR1 LNHDA and CDR2 SQIVND (reference sequence). V lost 5 bases to trimming and J lost 6 bases, with 14 bases between them. The CDR3 runs 13 residues. CDR3 sequence reads: CASSGRTELEQYF. The CDR3 nucleotides read TGTGCCAGTAGTGGCCGGACAGAACTCGAGCAGTACTTC.

V is TRBV2 and J is TRBJ2-5; 8 positions agree with TRBD2. CDR3 length: 14 amino acids. The germline gives CDR1 SNHLY, CDR2 FYNNEI. The junction had 9 bases not matched to a gene; V was cut back by 7 bases and J by 5 bases. CDR3: CASIAGTSRETQYF. In DNA form, the CDR3 reads TGTGCCAGCATAGCCGGGACTAGTCGGGAGACCCAGTACTTC. The full variable domain, rest sourced from reference TRBV2 and TRBJ2-5, is EPEVTQTPSHQVTQMGQEVILRCVPISNHLYFYWYRQILGQKVEFLVSFYNNEISEKSEIFDDQFSVERPDGSNFTLKIRSTKLEDSAMYFCASIAGTSRETQYFGPGTRLLVL.

Regarding this clone: The junction does not match germline at one end; this may be a read error. The same CDR3 can be traced to other DNA sequences in this sample. The rearrangement links TRBV10-1 to TRBJ1-5; 7 bases align to TRBD1. This CDR3 region has 14 residues. Germline V CDR1 and CDR2: WNHNN, SYGVQD (reference sequence). The CDR3 loop reads CASQGGFGIQPQHF. In DNA, the CDR3 is TGCGCCAGCCAGGGGGGCTTTGGGATACAGCCTCAGCATTTT.

J is TRBJ2-3 and V is TRBV5-1; 7 bases map to TRBD1. V lost 4 bases, J lost 2 bases, and 4 bases stayed unmatched. The CDR3 is 14 residues long. Looked up from germline, CDR1 is SGHRS and CDR2 is YFSETQ. The CDR3 coding sequence is TGCGCCAGCAGCACCGGGACAGCCACAGATACGCAGTATTTT. Amino acids: CASSTGTATDTQYF.

The sample holds a few counts of this clone. J is TRBJ1-5 and V is TRBV5-1; 7 bases map to TRBD1. V gave up 0 bases and J gave up 0 bases; unmatched junction bases: 3. The length of the CDR3 is 16 residues. Per germline, CDR1 SGHRS and CDR2 YFSETQ. CDR3 DNA: TGCGCCAGCAGCTTGGGACAGGGCGATAGCAATCAGCCCCAGCATTTT. This codes for CASSLGQGDSNQPQHF.

The V and J genes are TRBV5-1 and TRBJ2-7; a possible D gene is TRBD2 (6 bases). The germline V and J ends were trimmed by 4 bases and 4 bases, with 15 bases remaining between them. The V gene's germline CDR1 is SGHRS and CDR2 YFSETQ. The CDR3 is 14 residues long. CDR3 residues: CASSAGHGRYEQYF. The CDR3, as DNA: TGCGCCAGCAGCGCAGGGCACGGGAGATACGAGCAGTACTTC.

This sequence joins TRBV19 and TRBJ2-4; 12 bases agree with TRBD1. The CDR3 has 15 residues. V shed 8 bases and J 8 bases; nucleotides not matched to a gene: 10. Germline lookup yields CDR1 LNHDA and CDR2 SQIVND (reference sequence). This CDR3 reads CASRALGQGAYIQYF. DNA for the CDR3: TGTGCCAGTCGAGCGTTGGGACAGGGGGCATACATTCAGTACTTC.